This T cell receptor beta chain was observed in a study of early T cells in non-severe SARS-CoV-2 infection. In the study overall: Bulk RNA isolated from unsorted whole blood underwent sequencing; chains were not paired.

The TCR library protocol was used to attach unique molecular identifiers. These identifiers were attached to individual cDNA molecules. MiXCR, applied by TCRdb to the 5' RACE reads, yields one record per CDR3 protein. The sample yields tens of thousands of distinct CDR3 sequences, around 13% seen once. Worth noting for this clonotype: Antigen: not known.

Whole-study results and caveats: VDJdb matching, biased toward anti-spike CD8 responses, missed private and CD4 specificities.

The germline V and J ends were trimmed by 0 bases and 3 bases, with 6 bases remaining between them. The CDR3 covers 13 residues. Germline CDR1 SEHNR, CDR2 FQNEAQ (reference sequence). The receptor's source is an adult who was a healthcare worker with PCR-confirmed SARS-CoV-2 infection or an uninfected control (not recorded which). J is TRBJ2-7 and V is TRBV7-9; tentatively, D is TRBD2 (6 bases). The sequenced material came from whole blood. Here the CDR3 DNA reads TGTGCCAGCAGCTTAGCCGGGGGCTACGAGCAGTACTTC. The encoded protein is CASSLAGGYEQYF.